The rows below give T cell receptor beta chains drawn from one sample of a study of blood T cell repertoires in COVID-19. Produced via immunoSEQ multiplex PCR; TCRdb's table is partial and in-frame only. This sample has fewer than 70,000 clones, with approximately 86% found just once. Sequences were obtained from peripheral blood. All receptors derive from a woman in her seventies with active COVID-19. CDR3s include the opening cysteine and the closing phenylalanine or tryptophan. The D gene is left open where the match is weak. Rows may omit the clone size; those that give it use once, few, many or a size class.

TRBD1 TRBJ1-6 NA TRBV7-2 CASSLDRGPYSPLHF TGTGCCAGCAGCTTAGACAGGGGGCCGTATTCACCCCTCCACTTT
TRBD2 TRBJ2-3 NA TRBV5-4 CASSLGLAMHTQYF TGTGCCAGCAGCTTGGGACTAGCGATGCATACGCAGTATTTT
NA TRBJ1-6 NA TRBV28 CASSFWFPDSPLHF TGTGCCAGCAGTTTTTGGTTCCCAGATTCACCCCTCCACTTT
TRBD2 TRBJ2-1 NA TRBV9 CASSPRLSGIVGNEQFF TGTGCCAGCAGCCCACGACTAAGCGGGATTGTAGGCAATGAGCAGTTCTTC
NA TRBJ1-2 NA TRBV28 CASSASQGPTYGYTF TGTGCCAGCAGCGCCTCCCAGGGGCCCACCTATGGCTACACCTTC
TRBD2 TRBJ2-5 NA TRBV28 CASRSSGRETQYF TGTGCCAGCCGCTCTAGCGGGAGAGAGACCCAGTACTTC
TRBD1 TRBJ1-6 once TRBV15 CATSRGGQRNSPLHF TGTGCCACCAGCAGAGGGGGACAGAGGAATTCACCCCTCCACTTT
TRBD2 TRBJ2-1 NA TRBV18 CASSPPGLAGERYNEQFF TGTGCCAGCTCACCACCGGGACTAGCGGGAGAGCGCTACAATGAGCAGTTCTTC
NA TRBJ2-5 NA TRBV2 CASSNNPGIGETQYF TGTGCCAGCAGTAATAATCCAGGGATAGGGGAGACCCAGTACTTC
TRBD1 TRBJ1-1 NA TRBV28 CASRENRGHVTEAFF TGTGCCAGCAGGGAAAACAGGGGGCACGTCACTGAAGCTTTCTTT
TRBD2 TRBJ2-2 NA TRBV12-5 CASGPGLAGAVGTGELFF TGTGCTAGTGGCCCGGGACTAGCGGGAGCGGTAGGCACCGGGGAGCTGTTTTTT
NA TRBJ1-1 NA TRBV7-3 CASSPGHRVVPEAFF TGTGCCAGCAGCCCAGGGCACAGGGTGGTCCCTGAAGCTTTCTTT
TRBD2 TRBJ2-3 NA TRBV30 CAWRPSGRDTDTQYF TGTGCCTGGAGACCTAGCGGGAGAGACACAGATACGCAGTATTTT
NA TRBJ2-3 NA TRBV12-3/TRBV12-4 CASSLFRAQYF TGTGCCAGCAGTTTATTTAGAGCGCAGTATTTT
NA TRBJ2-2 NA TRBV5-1 CASSSDGTSTGELFF TGCGCCAGCAGCTCCGACGGGACTTCTACCGGGGAGCTGTTTTTT
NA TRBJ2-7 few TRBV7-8 CASSPAYEQYF TGTGCCAGCAGCCCGGCCTACGAGCAGTACTTC
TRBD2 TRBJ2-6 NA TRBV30 CAFRTSGRSLGANVLTF TGTGCCTTTCGGACTAGCGGGAGGTCCTTGGGGGCCAACGTCCTGACTTTC
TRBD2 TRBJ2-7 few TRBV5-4 CASSLASGRHMDEQYF TGTGCCAGCAGCTTGGCCAGCGGGAGGCATATGGACGAGCAGTACTTC
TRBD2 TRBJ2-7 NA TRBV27 CASSKGSWELAGGSYEQYF TGTGCCAGCAGTAAGGGTTCTTGGGAGCTAGCGGGAGGATCCTACGAGCAGTACTTC
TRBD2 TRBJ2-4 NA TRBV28 CASGGSGVAKNIQYF TGTGCCAGCGGAGGTAGCGGGGTAGCCAAAAACATTCAGTACTTC
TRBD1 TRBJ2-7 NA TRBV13 CASSILGEDRGGEQYF TGTGCCAGCAGCATACTCGGCGAAGACAGGGGTGGGGAGCAGTACTTC
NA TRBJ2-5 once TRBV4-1 CASSQELTRYFQETQYF TGCGCCAGCAGCCAAGAACTCACCCGCTACTTCCAAGAGACCCAGTACTTC